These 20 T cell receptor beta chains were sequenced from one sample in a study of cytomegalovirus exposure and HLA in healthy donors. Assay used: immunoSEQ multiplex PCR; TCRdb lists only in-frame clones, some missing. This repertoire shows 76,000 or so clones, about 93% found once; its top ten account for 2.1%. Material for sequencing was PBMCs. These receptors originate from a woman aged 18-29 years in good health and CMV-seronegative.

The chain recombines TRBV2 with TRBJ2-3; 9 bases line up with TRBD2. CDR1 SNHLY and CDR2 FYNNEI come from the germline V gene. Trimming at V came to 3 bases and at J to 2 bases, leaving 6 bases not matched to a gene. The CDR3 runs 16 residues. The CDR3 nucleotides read TGTGCCAGCAGTGAGCACAGCGGGGGGTACACAGATACGCAGTATTTT. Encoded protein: CASSEHSGGYTDTQYF.

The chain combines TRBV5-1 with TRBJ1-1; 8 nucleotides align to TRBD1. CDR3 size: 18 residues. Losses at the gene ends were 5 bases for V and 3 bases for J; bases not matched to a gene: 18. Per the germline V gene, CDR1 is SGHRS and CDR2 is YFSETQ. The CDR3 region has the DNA TGCGCCAGCAGTGTCCGGGACACAGGGGGGATGAGACACACTGAAGCTTTCTTT. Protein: CASSVRDTGGMRHTEAFF.

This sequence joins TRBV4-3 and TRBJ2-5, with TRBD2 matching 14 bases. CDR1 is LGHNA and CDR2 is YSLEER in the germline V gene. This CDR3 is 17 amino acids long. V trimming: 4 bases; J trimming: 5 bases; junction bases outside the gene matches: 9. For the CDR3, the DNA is TGCGCCAGCAGCCTGGGACTAGCGGGGGACGGTAGGGAGACCCAGTACTTC. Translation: CASSLGLAGDGRETQYF.

DNA of the CDR3: TGTGCCAGCTCGCCCGGACTAGCGGGGATCTCCTACGAGCAGTACTTC. Residues: CASSPGLAGISYEQYF. The chain employs TRBV18 and TRBJ2-7; 12 nucleotides align to TRBD2. This CDR3 region has 16 residues. Germline CDR1 KGHSH, CDR2 LQKENI. V lost 6 bases to trimming and J lost 0 bases; unmatched junction nucleotides: 6.

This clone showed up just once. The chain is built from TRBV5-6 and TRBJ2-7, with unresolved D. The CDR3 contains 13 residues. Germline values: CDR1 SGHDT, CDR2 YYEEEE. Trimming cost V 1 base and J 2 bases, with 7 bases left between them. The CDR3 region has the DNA TGTGCCAGCAGCTTGTGGGCAGCCTACGAGCAGTACTTC. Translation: CASSLWAAYEQYF.

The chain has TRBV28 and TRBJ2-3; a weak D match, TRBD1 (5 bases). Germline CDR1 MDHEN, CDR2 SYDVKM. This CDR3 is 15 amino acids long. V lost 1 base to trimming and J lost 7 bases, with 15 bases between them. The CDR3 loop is CASSLFRGTSNTQYF. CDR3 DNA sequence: TGTGCCAGCAGTTTATTTAGGGGTACGTCTAATACGCAGTATTTT. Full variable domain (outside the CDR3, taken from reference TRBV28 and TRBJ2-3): DVKVTQSSRYLVKRTGEKVFLECVQDMDHENMFWYRQDPGLGLRLIYFSYDVKMKEKGDIPEGYSVSREKKERFSLILESASTNQTSMYLCASSLFRGTSNTQYFGPGTRLTVL.

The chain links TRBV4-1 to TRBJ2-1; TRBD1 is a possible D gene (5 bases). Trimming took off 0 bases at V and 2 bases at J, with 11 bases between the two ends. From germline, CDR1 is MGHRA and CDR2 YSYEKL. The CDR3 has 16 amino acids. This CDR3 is CASSQDRGHTYNEQFF. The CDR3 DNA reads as TGCGCCAGCAGCCAAGATCGAGGACACACCTACAATGAGCAGTTCTTC.

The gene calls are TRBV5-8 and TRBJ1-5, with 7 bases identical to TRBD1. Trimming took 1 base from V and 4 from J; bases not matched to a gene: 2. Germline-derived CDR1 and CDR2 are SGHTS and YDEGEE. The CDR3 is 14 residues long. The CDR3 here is CASSLKQGNQPQHF. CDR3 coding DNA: TGTGCCAGCAGCTTGAAACAGGGGAATCAGCCCCAGCATTTT.

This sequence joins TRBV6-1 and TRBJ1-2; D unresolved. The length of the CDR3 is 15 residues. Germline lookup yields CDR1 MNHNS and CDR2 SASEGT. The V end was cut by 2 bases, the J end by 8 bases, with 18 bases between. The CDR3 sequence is CASSEITETVEGYTF. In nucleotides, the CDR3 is TGTGCCAGCAGTGAAATAACAGAAACGGTTGAAGGCTACACCTTC.

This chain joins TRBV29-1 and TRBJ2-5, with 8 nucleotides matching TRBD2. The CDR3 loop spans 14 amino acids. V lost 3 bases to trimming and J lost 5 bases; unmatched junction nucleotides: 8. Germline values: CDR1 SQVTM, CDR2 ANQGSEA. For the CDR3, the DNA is TGCAGCGTTGATGTCGGGGGGGGCCCGGAGACCCAGTACTTC. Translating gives CSVDVGGGPETQYF.

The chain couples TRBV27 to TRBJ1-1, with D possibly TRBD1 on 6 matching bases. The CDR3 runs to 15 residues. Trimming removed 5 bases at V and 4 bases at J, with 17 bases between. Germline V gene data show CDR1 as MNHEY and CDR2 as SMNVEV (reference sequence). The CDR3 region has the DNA TGTGCCAGCAGTACCCACAGGGAGTGGATCACTGAAGCTTTCTTT. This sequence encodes CASSTHREWITEAFF.

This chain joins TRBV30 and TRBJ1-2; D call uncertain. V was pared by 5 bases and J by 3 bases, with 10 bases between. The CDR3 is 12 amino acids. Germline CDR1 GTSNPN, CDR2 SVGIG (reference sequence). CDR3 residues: CAWYRPDYGYTF. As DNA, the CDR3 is TGTGCCTGGTATCGCCCGGACTATGGCTACACCTTC.

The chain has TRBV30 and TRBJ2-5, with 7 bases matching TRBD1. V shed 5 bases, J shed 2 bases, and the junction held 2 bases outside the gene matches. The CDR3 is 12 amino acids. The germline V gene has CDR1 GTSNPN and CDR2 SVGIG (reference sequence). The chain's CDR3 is CAWDRDQETQYF. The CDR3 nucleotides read TGTGCCTGGGACAGGGATCAAGAGACCCAGTACTTC.

The CDR3 is CASSIDLAANTGELFF. The CDR3 DNA reads as TGTGCCAGTAGTATTGATCTAGCAGCGAACACCGGGGAGCTGTTTTTT. The chain uses TRBV19 and TRBJ2-2; maybe TRBD2 (5 bases). Looked up from germline, CDR1 is LNHDA and CDR2 is SQIVND (reference sequence). The V end was cut by 3 bases, the J end by 0 bases, with 11 bases between. The CDR3 runs 16 residues.

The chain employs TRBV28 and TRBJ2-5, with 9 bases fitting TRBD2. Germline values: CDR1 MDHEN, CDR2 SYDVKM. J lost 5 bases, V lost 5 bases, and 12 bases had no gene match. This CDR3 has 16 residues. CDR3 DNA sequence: TGTGCCAGCAGTCCCCTGGGGCGGGAGGGCCTTGAGACCCAGTACTTC. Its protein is CASSPLGREGLETQYF.

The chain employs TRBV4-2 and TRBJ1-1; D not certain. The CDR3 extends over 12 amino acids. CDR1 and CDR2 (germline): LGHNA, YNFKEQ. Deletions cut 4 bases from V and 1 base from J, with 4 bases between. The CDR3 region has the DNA TGTGCCAGCAGCCTATCGAACACTGAAGCTTTCTTT. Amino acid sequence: CASSLSNTEAFF.

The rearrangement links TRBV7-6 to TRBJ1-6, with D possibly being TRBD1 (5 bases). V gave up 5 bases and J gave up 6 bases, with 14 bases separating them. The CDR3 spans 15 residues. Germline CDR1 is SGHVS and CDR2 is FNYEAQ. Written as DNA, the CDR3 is TGTGCCAGCAGCCCCATGTCTGGGGCTAATTCACCCCTCCACTTT. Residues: CASSPMSGANSPLHF.

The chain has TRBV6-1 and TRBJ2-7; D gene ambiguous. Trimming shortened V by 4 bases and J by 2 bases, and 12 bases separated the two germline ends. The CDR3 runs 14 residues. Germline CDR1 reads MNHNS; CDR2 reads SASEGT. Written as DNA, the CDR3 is TGTGCCAGCAGTGCCATCCCACAGACCTACGAGCAGTACTTC. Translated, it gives CASSAIPQTYEQYF.

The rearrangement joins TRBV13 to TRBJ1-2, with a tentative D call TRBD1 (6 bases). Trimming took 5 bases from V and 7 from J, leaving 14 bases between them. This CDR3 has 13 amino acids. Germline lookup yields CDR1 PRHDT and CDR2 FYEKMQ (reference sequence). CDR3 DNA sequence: TGTGCCAGCAGCACCATCATGGGGGCTGGCTACACCTTC. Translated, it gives CASSTIMGAGYTF.

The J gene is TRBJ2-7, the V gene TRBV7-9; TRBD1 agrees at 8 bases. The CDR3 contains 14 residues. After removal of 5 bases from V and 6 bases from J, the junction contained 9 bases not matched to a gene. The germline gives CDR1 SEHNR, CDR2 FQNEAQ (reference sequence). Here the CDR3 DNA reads TGTGCCAGCAGCGCCCGATCGACAGGGGTCGAGCAGTACTTC. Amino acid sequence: CASSARSTGVEQYF.